This T cell receptor (beta chain) was documented in a study of beta chain features in type 1 diabetes. Overall study results and limits: Shortening of TCRB CDR3s, moderate but significant, appeared in all four CD4+ subsets of Type 1 diabetes patients. In comparison with healthy donors, patients had naive, central memory and Treg TCRB repertoires that appeared more similar. A PCR bias possibly favoring shorter templates would apply equally to patients and controls.

The authors reverse transcribed all of the isolated RNA, so sequencing captured expressed TCRB transcripts. TCRdb's table, derived via immunoSEQ multiplex PCR, lists solely in-frame clones and lacks some. In the table there are approximately 160,000 clones, roughly 63% of which are singletons. Looked up from germline, CDR1 is SQVTM and CDR2 is ANQGSEA. Deletions cut 3 bases from V and 2 bases from J, with 5 bases between. There are 13 residues in the CDR3. There are a few counts of this clone. Its cognate antigen is unknown. Cell sorting via CD45RO/CCR7/CD25/CD127/CD95/CD27 was performed to obtain CD4+ naive, central memory, regulatory and stem cell-like memory cells.

This receptor was taken from a man aged 30 to 45 with type 1 diabetes. This chain joins TRBV29-1 and TRBJ2-6; D is uncertain. Sample: naive CD4+ T cells from blood. The CDR3 DNA reads as TGCAGCGTTGATCTGGCTGGGGCCAACGTCCTGACTTTC. Its translation is CSVDLAGANVLTF.